These T cell receptor beta chains were read from a single sample in a study of T-cell reconstitution after alpha-beta-depleted transplantation in children. TCRdb itself ran the PCR reads through MiXCR, one entry per CDR3 protein. The data contain around 440,000 distinct CDR3 sequences, 8% to 11% of them singletons. Sequencing was performed on PBMCs, taken before TCRalphabeta/CD19-depleted stem cell transplant. The receptors were sampled from a child between 2 and 9 years old with inherited bone marrow failure, due to receive a stem cell transplant. The CDR3 runs from the conserved cysteine through the conserved F or W. Each record gives: clone size, V gene, J gene, D gene, CDR3 protein, CDR3 DNA. A D gene is named only where the DNA matches it firmly. Rows may omit the clone size; those that give it use once, few, many or a size class.

>many|TRBV4-3|TRBJ2-2|.
CASSQGMAGELFF
TGCGCCAGCAGCCAAGGGATGGCCGGGGAGCTGTTTTTT
>few|TRBV6-5|TRBJ2-7|TRBD2
CASSYWREGSYEQYF
TGTGCCAGCAGTTATTGGCGGGAGGGGTCCTACGAGCAGTACTTC
>many|TRBV29-1|TRBJ2-1|.
CSGGAGGSYNEQFF
TGCAGCGGAGGAGCGGGTGGCTCCTACAATGAGCAGTTCTTC
>.|TRBV20-1|TRBJ1-1|TRBD1
CSAAGTGTTEAFF
TGCAGTGCTGCCGGGACAGGGACCACTGAAGCTTTCTTT
>many|TRBV6-2/TRBV6-3|TRBJ2-2|.
CASSYLVIGELFF
TGTGCCAGCAGTTACCTTGTGATCGGGGAGCTGTTTTTT
>many|TRBV12-3/TRBV12-4|TRBJ2-5|.
CASSFGGLETQYF
TGTGCCAGCAGTTTCGGAGGGCTGGAGACCCAGTACTTC
>many|TRBV3-1|TRBJ1-2|.
CASSHGRDYGYTF
TGTGCCAGCAGCCACGGCAGAGACTATGGCTACACCTTC
>.|TRBV5-4|TRBJ2-3|TRBD2
CASSFPLAGEITDTQYF
TGTGCCAGCAGCTTCCCTCTAGCGGGAGAGATCACAGATACGCAGTATTTT
>many|TRBV29-1|TRBJ1-1|TRBD1
CSVKGQGAEAFF
TGCAGCGTAAAGGGACAGGGAGCCGAAGCTTTCTTT
>medium-sized|TRBV6-5|TRBJ2-1|.
CASSYVVAAGDEQFF
TGTGCCAGCAGTTATGTAGTAGCGGCCGGGGATGAGCAGTTCTTC
>few|TRBV2|TRBJ1-4|.
CASSGTAGGEKLFF
TGTGCCAGCAGTGGCACAGCAGGCGGTGAAAAACTGTTTTTT
>many|TRBV7-6|TRBJ2-7|.
CASSFDLQTYEQYF
TGTGCCAGCAGCTTTGACTTGCAGACCTACGAGCAGTACTTC
>.|TRBV2|TRBJ2-3|.
CASSEPGSPTDTQYF
TGTGCCAGCAGTGAACCGGGAAGCCCCACAGATACGCAGTATTTT
>many|TRBV20-1|TRBJ2-5|.
CSARLAAVGETQYF
TGCAGTGCTAGGCTAGCAGCGGTGGGTGAGACCCAGTACTTC
>many|TRBV20-1|TRBJ1-5|.
CSARRFSNQPQHF
TGCAGTGCTAGAAGGTTTAGCAATCAGCCCCAGCATTTT
>many|TRBV7-9|TRBJ2-2|TRBD2
CASSSTGGTTGELFF
TGTGCCAGCAGCTCAACCGGGGGGACCACCGGGGAGCTGTTTTTT
>.|TRBV18|TRBJ2-2|.
CASSPYTDPNTGELFF
TGTGCCAGCTCACCATACACGGATCCGAACACCGGGGAGCTGTTTTTT
>.|TRBV5-8|TRBJ2-7|.
CASSLSDEQYF
TGTGCCAGCAGCTTATCGGACGAGCAGTACTTC
>.|TRBV9|TRBJ2-1|TRBD1
CASSEQGAGDEQFF
TGTGCCAGCAGCGAACAGGGGGCAGGGGATGAGCAGTTCTTC
>few|TRBV4-2|TRBJ2-7|.
CASSQEPRRTGHEQYF
TGTGCCAGCAGCCAAGAACCAAGAAGGACGGGCCACGAGCAGTACTTC
>many|TRBV9|TRBJ2-5|.
CASSGARRGETQYF
TGTGCCAGCAGCGGGGCCCGTCGGGGAGAGACCCAGTACTTC
>.|TRBV30|TRBJ2-1|.
CAWANLGGMRGGYNEQFF
TGTGCCTGGGCGAATCTAGGGGGAATGAGGGGAGGATACAATGAGCAGTTCTTC
>.|TRBV7-6|TRBJ2-3|.
CASSRRDASTDTQYF
TGTGCCAGCAGCCGTAGGGACGCAAGCACAGATACGCAGTATTTT
>many|TRBV6-1|TRBJ2-2|.
CASSRPRGRLNTGELFF
TGTGCCAGCAGCCGACCCAGGGGAAGGCTGAACACCGGGGAGCTGTTTTTT
>many|TRBV28|TRBJ2-5|TRBD2
CASSYPRGTSGDGGETQYF
TGTGCCAGCAGTTACCCCCGTGGGACTAGCGGGGATGGGGGGGAGACCCAGTACTTC
>many|TRBV4-2|TRBJ2-7|.
CASSQDPPFYEQYF
TGTGCCAGCAGCCAAGACCCACCATTCTACGAGCAGTACTTC
>many|TRBV6-2/TRBV6-3|TRBJ2-7|TRBD2
CASGRSGGPGEQYF
TGTGCCAGCGGCCGTAGCGGGGGCCCGGGAGAGCAGTACTTC
>many|TRBV7-8|TRBJ2-7|.
CASSDDLPYEQYF
TGTGCCAGCAGCGACGACCTCCCTTACGAGCAGTACTTC
>many|TRBV12-3/TRBV12-4|TRBJ1-1|TRBD1
CASTTRGTGNTEAFF
TGTGCCAGCACCACCCGTGGGACAGGGAACACTGAAGCTTTCTTT
>.|TRBV28|TRBJ2-1|.
CASNVGGPGNEQFF
TGTGCCAGCAATGTTGGGGGGCCGGGGAATGAGCAGTTCTTC
>few|TRBV24-1|TRBJ2-1|.
CATQNEFGNEQFF
TGTGCCACCCAGAATGAATTTGGTAATGAGCAGTTCTTC
>.|TRBV5-1|TRBJ1-5|.
CASSLTGHSNQPQHF
TGCGCCAGCAGCTTGACGGGCCATAGCAATCAGCCCCAGCATTTT
>few|TRBV7-2|TRBJ2-2|.
CASSFRGGGTGELFF
TGTGCCAGCAGCTTCAGGGGGGGGGGCACCGGGGAGCTGTTTTTT
>.|TRBV7-2|TRBJ1-6|TRBD1
CASSLAQTGIYSPLHF
TGTGCCAGCAGCTTAGCCCAGACAGGGATTTATTCACCCCTCCACTTT
>.|TRBV18|TRBJ2-2|TRBD1
CASSPLVVSGTGAGELFF
TGTGCCAGCTCACCTTTGGTCGTGTCCGGGACAGGGGCCGGGGAGCTGTTTTTT
>many|TRBV7-9|TRBJ2-1|TRBD1
CASSLQGAGEQFF
TGTGCCAGCAGCTTACAGGGGGCAGGTGAGCAGTTCTTC
>few|TRBV14|TRBJ2-1|TRBD1
CASSQRDRGVADEQFF
TGTGCCAGCAGCCAACGCGACAGGGGAGTGGCTGACGAGCAGTTCTTC
>many|TRBV5-1|TRBJ2-1|TRBD2
CASSFSGRSSYNEQFF
TGCGCCAGCAGCTTTAGCGGGCGCAGCTCCTACAATGAGCAGTTCTTC
>many|TRBV15|TRBJ1-1|.
CATSRDPRFNTEAFF
TGTGCCACCAGCAGAGATCCCCGATTCAACACTGAAGCTTTCTTT
>few|TRBV7-2|TRBJ2-5|.
CASSFGGGGGETQYF
TGTGCCAGCAGCTTTGGGGGGGGAGGGGGGGAGACCCAGTACTTC
>many|TRBV7-9|TRBJ1-2|.
CASSFAPGPIYGYTF
TGTGCCAGCAGCTTTGCACCGGGACCTATCTATGGCTACACCTTC
>few|TRBV11-2|TRBJ2-1|TRBD2
CASSLDTEREIYNDEQFF
TGTGCCAGCAGCTTAGATACCGAGCGGGAGATATACAATGACGAGCAGTTCTTC
>many|TRBV20-1|TRBJ2-2|.
CSARRAGELFF
TGCAGTGCTAGGCGGGCCGGGGAGCTGTTTTTT
>.|TRBV19|TRBJ2-7|TRBD1
CASGLGDRARNYEQYF
TGTGCCAGTGGGCTCGGTGACAGGGCGCGGAACTACGAGCAGTACTTC
>few|TRBV10-3|TRBJ2-1|TRBD2
CAVQTGAGGMDEQFF
TGTGCCGTACAGACCGGGGCGGGAGGTATGGATGAGCAGTTCTTC
>many|TRBV6-5|TRBJ2-7|.
CASSYSNEYEQYF
TGTGCCAGCAGTTACTCGAACGAGTACGAGCAGTACTTC
>many|TRBV3-1|TRBJ2-4|.
CASSQDRERVDIQYF
TGTGCCAGCAGCCAAGACCGGGAAAGAGTTGACATTCAGTACTTC
>few|TRBV12-3/TRBV12-4|TRBJ2-5|.
CASSPRDETQYF
TGTGCCAGCAGTCCCAGGGATGAGACCCAGTACTTC
>many|TRBV5-1|TRBJ2-5|.
CASSLWQGSYQETQYF
TGCGCCAGCAGCTTGTGGCAGGGTTCGTACCAAGAGACCCAGTACTTC
>few|TRBV27|TRBJ1-1|TRBD1
CASSFGTGLNTEAFF
TGTGCCAGCAGTTTCGGGACAGGGTTAAACACTGAAGCTTTCTTT
>many|TRBV5-1|TRBJ2-1|.
CASSLSVGSFYNEQFF
TGCGCCAGCAGCTTGTCGGTCGGGAGCTTCTACAATGAGCAGTTCTTC
>many|TRBV9|TRBJ2-1|TRBD2
CASSGRLAGGRNEQFF
TGTGCCAGCAGTGGGAGACTAGCGGGAGGAAGGAATGAGCAGTTCTTC
>many|TRBV5-1|TRBJ2-5|.
CASSSTNSRRAETQYF
TGCGCCAGCAGCTCGACAAACTCGCGTAGAGCAGAGACCCAGTACTTC
>many|TRBV15|TRBJ2-7|TRBD2
CATRGGYEQYF
TGTGCCACCAGGGGGGGGTACGAGCAGTACTTC
>.|TRBV7-8|TRBJ2-3|.
CASSFIASATRRTSTDTQYF
TGTGCCAGCAGCTTTATCGCTAGCGCAACACGGAGAACTAGCACAGATACGCAGTATTTT
>many|TRBV27|TRBJ2-7|TRBD2
CASSLNSRLAGVEQYF
TGTGCCAGCAGTTTAAATTCCCGACTAGCGGGAGTCGAGCAGTACTTC
>many|TRBV4-3|TRBJ2-1|.
CASSQDTGYNEQFF
TGCGCCAGCAGCCAAGATACAGGGTACAATGAGCAGTTCTTC
>many|TRBV29-1|TRBJ2-7|TRBD1
CSALGTGKDYEQYF
TGCAGCGCCCTAGGGACAGGGAAGGACTACGAGCAGTACTTC
>many|TRBV10-3|TRBJ2-7|TRBD1
CASRDDRGHEQYF
TGTGCCAGCCGGGATGACAGGGGACACGAGCAGTACTTC
>many|TRBV28|TRBJ2-1|.
CASGAGGGSTYNEQFF
TGTGCCAGCGGAGCCGGGGGCGGGAGTACCTACAATGAGCAGTTCTTC